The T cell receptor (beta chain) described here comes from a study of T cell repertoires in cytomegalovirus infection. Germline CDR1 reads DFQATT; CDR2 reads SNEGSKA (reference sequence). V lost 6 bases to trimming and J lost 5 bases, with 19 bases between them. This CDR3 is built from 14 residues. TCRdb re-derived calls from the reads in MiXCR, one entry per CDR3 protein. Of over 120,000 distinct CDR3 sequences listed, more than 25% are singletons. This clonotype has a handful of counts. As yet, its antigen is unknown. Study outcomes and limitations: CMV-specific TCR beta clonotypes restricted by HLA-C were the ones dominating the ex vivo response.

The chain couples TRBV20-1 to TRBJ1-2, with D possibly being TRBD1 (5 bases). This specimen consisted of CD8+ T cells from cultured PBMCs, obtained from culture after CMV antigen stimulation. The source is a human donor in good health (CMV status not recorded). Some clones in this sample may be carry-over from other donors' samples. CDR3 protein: CSALVSLGQYGYTF. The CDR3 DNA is TGCAGTGCCCTTGTGTCCCTGGGGCAGTATGGCTACACCTTC.